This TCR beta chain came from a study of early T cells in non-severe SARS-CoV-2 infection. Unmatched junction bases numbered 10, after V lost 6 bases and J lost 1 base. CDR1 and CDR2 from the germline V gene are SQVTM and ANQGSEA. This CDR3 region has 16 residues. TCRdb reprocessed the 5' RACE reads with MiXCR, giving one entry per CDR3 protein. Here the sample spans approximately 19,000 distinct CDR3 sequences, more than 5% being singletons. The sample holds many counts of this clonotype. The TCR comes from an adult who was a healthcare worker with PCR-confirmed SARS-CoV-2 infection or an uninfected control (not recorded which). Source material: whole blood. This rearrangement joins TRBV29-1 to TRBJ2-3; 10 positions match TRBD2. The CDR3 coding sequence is TGCAGCGTAGGCGGGCCTAGCGGGAGTGGCACAGATACGCAGTATTTT. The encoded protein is CSVGGPSGSGTDTQYF.